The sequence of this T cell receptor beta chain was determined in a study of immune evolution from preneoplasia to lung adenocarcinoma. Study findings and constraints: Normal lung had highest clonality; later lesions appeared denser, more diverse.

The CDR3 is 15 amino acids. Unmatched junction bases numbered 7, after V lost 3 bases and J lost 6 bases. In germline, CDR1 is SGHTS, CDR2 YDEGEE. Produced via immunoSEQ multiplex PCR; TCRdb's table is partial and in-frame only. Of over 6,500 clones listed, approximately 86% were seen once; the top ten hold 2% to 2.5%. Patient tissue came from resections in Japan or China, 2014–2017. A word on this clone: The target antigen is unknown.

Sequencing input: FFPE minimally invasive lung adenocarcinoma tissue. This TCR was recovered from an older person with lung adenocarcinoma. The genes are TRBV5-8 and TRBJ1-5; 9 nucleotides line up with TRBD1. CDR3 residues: CASSYRDRDAQPQHF. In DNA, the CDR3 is TGTGCCAGCAGCTACCGGGACAGGGATGCTCAGCCCCAGCATTTT.